These 30 T cell receptor beta chains were sequenced from one sample in a study of patients with pleural tuberculosis. TCRdb independently ran MiXCR on the reads; one entry per CDR3 protein. There are under 65,000 distinct CDR3 sequences in the sample; under 8.5% occur only once, and around 15% lies in the top ten. Receptor source: a human donor with pleural tuberculosis.

This chain joins TRBV20-1 and TRBJ2-1; tentatively, D is TRBD1 or TRBD2 (5 bases each). V lost 5 bases and J 7 bases, leaving 9 bases between the germline ends. The CDR3 loop spans 11 amino acids. From germline, CDR1 is DFQATT and CDR2 SNEGSKA (reference sequence). CDR3 in DNA: TGCAGTGCTGATGAGGGGAATGAGCAGTTCTTC. Translating it yields CSADEGNEQFF.

This clonotype was counted between two and nine times. The chain recombines TRBV12-3 or TRBV12-4 with TRBJ2-3; D not resolved. There are 14 residues in the CDR3. The V end was cut by 3 bases, the J end by 0 bases, with 7 bases between. CDR3 coding DNA: TGTGCCAGCAGTTTTCGAGCGAGCACAGATACGCAGTATTTT. Its protein is CASSFRASTDTQYF.

This clonotype was observed a few times. The chain links TRBV5-1 to TRBJ2-7; D is ambiguous. The germline V and J ends were trimmed by 0 bases and 5 bases, with 12 bases remaining between them. Per germline, CDR1 SGHRS and CDR2 YFSETQ. The CDR3 has 14 amino acids. The CDR3 sequence is CASSLGDGYDEQYF. The DNA for the CDR3 is TGCGCCAGCAGCTTGGGGGATGGTTATGACGAGCAGTACTTC. Full variable domain (outside the CDR3, taken from reference TRBV5-1 and TRBJ2-7): KAGVTQTPRYLIKTRGQQVTLSCSPISGHRSVSWYQQTPGQGLQFLFEYFSETQRNKGNFPGRFSGRQFSNSRSEMNVSTLELGDSALYLCASSLGDGYDEQYFGPGTRLTVT.

The V call is TRBV19, the J call TRBJ1-1; 10 bases fit TRBD1. The germline gives CDR1 LNHDA, CDR2 SQIVND (reference sequence). CDR3 length: 15 amino acids. J was trimmed by 5 bases and V by 5 bases; bases with no gene match: 8. CDR3 bases: TGTGCCAGTAGTCCCAGACAGGGGGCGGGAACTGAAGCTTTCTTT. Protein: CASSPRQGAGTEAFF.

This clonotype was seen ten or more times. V is TRBV28 and J is TRBJ1-1, with no clear D. CDR3 length equals 12 residues. V lost 3 bases and J 4 bases, leaving 6 bases between the germline ends. Germline assignment: CDR1 MDHEN and CDR2 SYDVKM. The CDR3, as DNA: TGTGCCAGCAGTTTCCCCGGCACTGAAGCTTTCTTT. This encodes CASSFPGTEAFF.

This clonotype was counted many times. The chain combines TRBV20-1 with TRBJ2-7, with TRBD1 identical over 7 bases. The germline V gene has CDR1 DFQATT and CDR2 SNEGSKA (reference sequence). CDR3 length: 13 residues. J gave up 3 bases and V 3 bases, and 5 bases lay outside the gene matches. In nucleotides, the CDR3 is TGCAGTGCTAGGACCGGGACAGACTACGAGCAGTACTTC. It yields the protein CSARTGTDYEQYF.

This clonotype showed up many times. The rearrangement links TRBV20-1 to TRBJ1-5; D is unclear. Deletions cut 1 base from V and 2 bases from J, with 9 bases between. Germline V lookup: CDR1 DFQATT, CDR2 SNEGSKA (reference sequence). The CDR3 extends over 14 amino acids. CDR3 nucleotides: TGCAGTGCTAGAGGCTCGGCGGGCAATCAGCCCCAGCATTTT. Translating it yields CSARGSAGNQPQHF.

By sample share, this clonotype is medium-sized (0.01 to 0.1%). This chain links TRBV11-2 with TRBJ2-5; a weak D match, TRBD2 (6 bases). Trimming shortened V by 2 bases and J by 2 bases, and 9 bases separated the two germline ends. The CDR3 covers 14 residues. Germline loops: CDR1 SGHAT, CDR2 FQNNGV. The CDR3 region is CASSLQLAQETQYF. The CDR3 DNA is TGTGCCAGCAGCTTACAACTAGCTCAAGAGACCCAGTACTTC.

This clonotype was detected many times. The V call is TRBV6-2 or TRBV6-3, the J call TRBJ1-1; TRBD1 is a possible D gene (6 bases). V lost 4 bases to trimming and J lost 4 bases, with 10 bases between them. From germline, CDR1 is MNHEY and CDR2 SVGEGT. The CDR3 extends over 13 amino acids. In DNA, the CDR3 is TGTGCCAGCAGTTCCCAGGGGACCACTGAAGCTTTCTTT. It encodes CASSSQGTTEAFF.

This clonotype was observed at least ten times. The chain employs TRBV29-1 and TRBJ2-1; 10 bases map to TRBD1. Germline loops: CDR1 SQVTM, CDR2 ANQGSEA. The junction had 6 bases not matched to a gene; V was cut back by 4 bases and J by 9 bases. The CDR3 runs 13 residues. CDR3 sequence reads: CSVADRGTGEQFF. The CDR3 DNA reads TGCAGCGTTGCGGACAGGGGGACGGGTGAGCAGTTCTTC.

In its sample, this clonotype was seen many times. V is TRBV11-1 and J is TRBJ2-7, with 8 bases matching TRBD1. Germline V CDR1 and CDR2: SGHAT, FQDESV (reference sequence). V gave up 1 base and J gave up 6 bases; unmatched junction bases: 2. The CDR3 loop spans 13 amino acids. CDR3 loop: CASSLEDRGEQYV. Written as DNA, the CDR3 is TGTGCCAGCAGCTTAGAAGACAGGGGCGAGCAGTACGTC.

This clonotype was picked up many times. The chain is built from TRBV4-1 and TRBJ1-1; TRBD1 matches 7 bases. V dropped 3 bases and J dropped 3; count of bases not matched to a gene: 13. CDR1 is MGHRA and CDR2 is YSYEKL in the germline V gene. This CDR3 is 17 amino acids long. CDR3 residues: CASSHPKQGSGYTEAFF. The DNA for the CDR3 is TGCGCCAGCAGCCATCCGAAACAGGGGTCTGGGTACACTGAAGCTTTCTTT.

This clonotype was seen a handful of times. V is TRBV7-1 and J is TRBJ2-3; 10 bases match TRBD2. TRBV7-1 counts as an open reading frame of uncertain function. V lost 3 bases and J lost 3; bases outside the gene matches: 12. The CDR3 totals 18 residues. The CDR3 DNA is TGTGCCAGCAGCTCCTCGACTAGCGGGCTTTTGAGGACAGATACGCAGTATTTT. Protein product: CASSSSTSGLLRTDTQYF.

This clonotype is large (0.1 to 1%). V and J are TRBV18 and TRBJ2-1; the match to TRBD2 covers 8 bases. The ends lost 6 bases at V and 7 bases at J; junction bases unmatched: 14. The CDR3 is 16 residues long. Germline-derived CDR1 and CDR2 are KGHSH and LQKENI. The CDR3 sequence: CASSHTGTRGSNEQFF. Here the CDR3 DNA reads TGTGCCAGCTCCCATACCGGGACTAGAGGATCGAATGAGCAGTTCTTC.

The sample holds a few counts of this clonotype. The gene calls are TRBV12-3 or TRBV12-4 and TRBJ1-1; D remains ambiguous. V dropped 3 bases and J dropped 5 bases, with 10 bases sitting between them. The length of the CDR3 is 13 residues. The CDR3 region has the DNA TGTGCCAGCAGTTTTGAAGTGTTGACTGAAGCTTTCTTT. Translation gives CASSFEVLTEAFF.

This clonotype was recorded many times. The chain employs TRBV28 and TRBJ2-3; D might be TRBD1 or TRBD2, each matching 5 bases. There are 14 residues in the CDR3. Germline CDR1 and CDR2: MDHEN and SYDVKM. V lost 3 bases and J 8 bases, leaving 15 bases between the germline ends. CDR3 coding DNA: TGTGCCAGCAGTTTTATATCGGGGCACCCTACGCAGTATTTT. Its translation: CASSFISGHPTQYF.

In its sample, this clonotype was seen many times. The chain employs TRBV28 and TRBJ1-5; 9 bases fit TRBD1. Trimming took 8 bases from V and 6 from J; bases not matched to a gene: 8. Germline V lookup: CDR1 MDHEN, CDR2 SYDVKM. The CDR3 is made up of 14 amino acids. In DNA form, the CDR3 reads TGTGCCAGCCTATTACAGGGGGCGACTCAGCCCCAGCATTTT. Protein: CASLLQGATQPQHF.

This clonotype was counted a few times. This chain uses TRBV3-1 with TRBJ2-1; tentative D call: TRBD1 (5 bases). The CDR3 sequence is 13 residues long. The germline V gene has CDR1 LGHDT and CDR2 YNNKEL (reference sequence). With 3 bases removed from V and 5 bases from J, the gap between germline ends came to 8 bases. DNA for the CDR3: TGTGCCAGCAGCCAGACAGCAAACAATGAGCAGTTCTTC. This encodes CASSQTANNEQFF.

This clonotype was seen many times. The chain combines TRBV2 with TRBJ2-7; D gene uncertain. CDR1 is SNHLY and CDR2 is FYNNEI in the germline V gene. The length of the CDR3 is 11 residues. Trimming removed 4 bases at V and 3 bases at J, with 4 bases between. The CDR3 protein is CASSGLYEQYF. CDR3 DNA: TGTGCCAGCAGTGGACTCTACGAGCAGTACTTC.

The chain couples TRBV11-2 to TRBJ1-4; D uncertain. V dropped 5 bases and J dropped 5 bases, with 9 bases sitting between them. The CDR3 is made up of 13 amino acids. CDR1 is SGHAT and CDR2 is FQNNGV in the germline V gene. The CDR3 here is CASSRASNEKLFF. In nucleotides, the CDR3 is TGTGCCAGCAGCCGGGCCTCAAATGAAAAACTGTTTTTT.

The chain carries TRBV4-3 and TRBJ2-3; D is undetermined. The CDR3 is 13 residues long. The V gene lost 6 bases and the J gene lost 2 bases, with 9 bases spanning the gap. Germline loops: CDR1 LGHNA, CDR2 YSLEER. Written as DNA, the CDR3 is TGCGCCAGCAGGCCCGATAACACAGATACGCAGTATTTT. Its translation: CASRPDNTDTQYF.

This clonotype has a handful of counts. This chain joins TRBV5-1 and TRBJ2-5; tentatively, D is TRBD2 (5 bases). CDR3 length: 12 residues. CDR1 SGHRS and CDR2 YFSETQ come from the germline V gene. Trimming stripped 3 bases from V and 5 bases from J, with 8 bases between. This CDR3 reads CASSWTWETQYF. Here the CDR3 DNA reads TGCGCCAGCAGCTGGACTTGGGAGACCCAGTACTTC.

This clonotype was seen many times. The chain is built from TRBV24-1 and TRBJ2-2; D assignment may be TRBD1 or TRBD2 (5 bases each). Germline CDR1 reads KGHDR; CDR2 reads SFDVKD. V was trimmed by 9 bases and J by 0 bases, leaving 10 bases between them. The CDR3 has 14 residues. The CDR3 nucleotides are TGTGCCACCCGGGGCAGCGCGAACACCGGGGAGCTGTTTTTT. Translation: CATRGSANTGELFF.

Points on this clonotype: A much bigger clone sits one base away, suggesting this may be a read error. The chain uses TRBV11-1 and TRBJ1-1, with D tentatively TRBD1 (5 bases). The CDR3 has 15 residues. V was shortened by 2 bases and J by 6 bases, with 16 bases between the two germline ends. Germline CDR1 SGHAT, CDR2 FQDESV (reference sequence). This chain's CDR3 is CASSLTGGGRAEAFF. Written as DNA, the CDR3 is TGTGCCAGCAGCTTAACCGGCGGGGGACGAGCTGAAGCTTTCTTT.

There are a few counts of this clonotype. This chain joins TRBV19 and TRBJ1-1; 10 bases align to TRBD1. Trimming removed 7 bases from V and 3 bases from J; junction bases left unmatched: 11. CDR1 is LNHDA and CDR2 is SQIVND in the germline V gene (reference sequence). The CDR3 extends over 16 amino acids. The CDR3, as DNA: TGTGCCAGTAAGGGACAGGGGCAAAGATATGACACTGAAGCTTTCTTT. It yields the protein CASKGQGQRYDTEAFF.

This clonotype was detected ten times or more. The rearrangement joins TRBV6-1 to TRBJ2-1; the D gene could be TRBD1 or TRBD2 (5 bases each). This CDR3 is 11 amino acids long. Germline V gives CDR1 MNHNS, CDR2 SASEGT. The germline V and J ends were trimmed by 6 bases and 5 bases, with 5 bases remaining between them. The CDR3 nucleotides are TGTGCCAGCAGGGGGGACAATGAGCAGTTCTTC. It codes for CASRGDNEQFF.

A word on this clonotype: This may arise from a read error, as a much more abundant clone is one base away. The chain has TRBV2 and TRBJ1-1; no clear D. Germline values: CDR1 SNHLY, CDR2 FYNNEI. The CDR3 has 15 residues. Trimming removed 7 bases from V and 1 base from J, with 16 bases in between. CDR3 sequence: CASTGKLSKNTEAFF. The CDR3 region has the DNA TGTGCCAGCACGGGGAAGTTATCCAAGAACACTGAAGCTTTCTTT.

This chain uses TRBV20-1 with TRBJ2-3; 8 bases are shared with TRBD2. The CDR3 totals 16 residues. The germline V gene encodes CDR1 DFQATT and CDR2 SNEGSKA (reference sequence). V dropped 4 bases and J dropped 2; count of bases not matched to a gene: 11. CDR3 loop: CSATPGSGKATDTQYF. The CDR3 nucleotides read TGCAGTGCTACGCCCGGTAGCGGGAAGGCCACAGATACGCAGTATTTT.

This clonotype was seen ten or more times. The chain couples TRBV6-1 to TRBJ1-2, with D possibly TRBD1 on 6 matching bases. V shed 5 bases and J shed 4 bases, with 14 bases lying between them. The germline V gene encodes CDR1 MNHNS and CDR2 SASEGT. The CDR3 sequence is 14 residues long. For the CDR3, the DNA is TGTGCCAGCAGTCCGGGGACAAGCTTCTATGGCTACACCTTC. This encodes CASSPGTSFYGYTF.

This clonotype was detected ten times or more. The chain joins TRBV14 to TRBJ1-1; D remains ambiguous. Germline CDR1 SGHDN, CDR2 FVKESK. The length of the CDR3 is 16 residues. The V end was cut by 1 base, the J end by 1 base, with 13 bases between. The CDR3 is CASSQAFNLPNTEAFF. The CDR3 DNA reads TGTGCCAGCAGCCAAGCGTTCAACCTCCCGAACACTGAAGCTTTCTTT.